The 16 T cell receptor beta chains listed next were all sequenced from one sample in a study of blood T cell repertoires in COVID-19. TCRdb keeps only in-frame clones here, not all; method: immunoSEQ multiplex PCR. The table records 260,000 or so clones, roughly four fifths of them present only once. Sequencing input: PBMCs or T cells enriched from blood (not recorded which). The receptor source for this set is a woman between 40 and 50 years old who had been exposed to COVID-19.

The rearrangement links TRBV3-1 (or the pseudogene TRBV3-2) to TRBJ2-7; TRBD2 matches at 8 bases. CDR1 is LGHDT and CDR2 is YNNKEL in the germline V gene (reference sequence). This CDR3 region has 14 residues. Trimming took 7 bases from V and 2 from J; bases not matched to a gene: 7. The DNA for the CDR3 is TGTGCCAGCACTTTAGCGGGGAGTACCTACGAGCAGTACTTC. This translates into CASTLAGSTYEQYF.

This chain uses TRBV3-1 (or the pseudogene TRBV3-2) with TRBJ1-4; a weak D match, TRBD1 (6 bases). The germline V and J ends were trimmed by 3 bases and 4 bases, with 9 bases remaining between them. Germline CDR1 is LGHDT and CDR2 is YNNKEL (reference sequence). CDR3 size: 14 residues. CDR3 DNA sequence: TGTGCCAGCAGCCAGGGGGCAGTTAATGAAAAACTGTTTTTT. As protein: CASSQGAVNEKLFF.

The gene calls are TRBV7-9 and TRBJ1-4; TRBD1 is a possible D gene (5 bases). Germline V gene data show CDR1 as SEHNR and CDR2 as FQNEAQ (reference sequence). The CDR3 consists of 11 residues. V was cut by 1 base and J by 11 bases, with 5 bases left in between. CDR3 sequence (DNA): TGTGCCAGCAGCTTAGAGGGGAAACTGTTTTTT. The encoded protein is CASSLEGKLFF.

The chain is built from TRBV10-1 and TRBJ2-2; TRBD1 agrees at 9 bases. Germline V gene data show CDR1 as WNHNN and CDR2 as SYGVQD (reference sequence). Trimming took 8 bases from V and 3 from J; bases not matched to a gene: 4. The CDR3 loop spans 14 amino acids. The CDR3 DNA reads as TGCGCCAGCTCACAGGGGGCCGACACCGGGGAGCTGTTTTTT. This codes for CASSQGADTGELFF.

CDR3 in amino acids: CASSPPGETQYF. For the CDR3, the DNA is TGTGCCAGCTCACCTCCCGGGGAGACCCAGTACTTC. The rearrangement joins TRBV18 to TRBJ2-5; D remains unclear. CDR1 and CDR2 (germline): KGHSH, LQKENI. CDR3 length: 12 residues. Trimming stripped 3 bases from V and 5 bases from J, with 7 bases between.

The CDR3 DNA reads TGCGCCAGCAGCCAAGATACGGCAGGGACCTACGAGCAGTACTTC. Translated, it gives CASSQDTAGTYEQYF. The chain employs TRBV4-1 and TRBJ2-7; TRBD1 is a possible D gene (5 bases). V shed 0 bases and J shed 2 bases, with 11 bases lying between them. Germline CDR1 reads MGHRA; CDR2 reads YSYEKL. The CDR3 contains 15 residues.

The sample holds a few counts of this clone. V is TRBV5-1 and J is TRBJ1-1; maybe TRBD1 (6 bases). The ends were cut back, 4 bases at V and 4 bases at J, with 8 bases in the middle. This CDR3 region has 12 residues. CDR1 is SGHRS and CDR2 is YFSETQ in the germline V gene. CDR3 sequence: CASSPQGTEAFF. CDR3 bases: TGCGCCAGCAGCCCACAGGGCACTGAAGCTTTCTTT.

J is TRBJ1-1 and V is TRBV6-5, with D perhaps matching TRBD1 (6 bases). V shed 7 bases and J shed 4 bases, with 19 bases lying between them. Germline V lookup: CDR1 MNHEY, CDR2 SVGAGI. The CDR3 extends over 15 amino acids. For the CDR3, the DNA is TGTGCCAGCATTACAGGGCCCATATCGGTCACTGAAGCTTTCTTT. Translating gives CASITGPISVTEAFF.

The chain recombines TRBV7-6 with TRBJ2-6; TRBD1 matches at 7 bases. The CDR3 spans 16 residues. From germline, CDR1 is SGHVS and CDR2 FNYEAQ. Trimming at V came to 5 bases and at J to 2 bases, leaving 6 bases not matched to a gene. Here the CDR3 DNA reads TGTGCCAGCAGCACAAGAGGGGGCGCTGGGGCCAACGTCCTGACTTTC. It specifies CASSTRGGAGANVLTF. Looking up the rest from reference TRBV7-6 and TRBJ2-6 gives the full variable domain: GAGVSQSPRYKVTKRGQDVALRCDPISGHVSLYWYRQALGQGPEFLTYFNYEAQQDKSGLPNDRFSAERPEGSISTLTIQRTEQRDSAMYRCASSTRGGAGANVLTFGAGSRLTVL.

The rearrangement uses TRBV6-5 and TRBJ2-1; 9 nucleotides line up with TRBD1. The germline V gene has CDR1 MNHEY and CDR2 SVGAGI. V lost 6 bases and J lost 16; bases outside the gene matches: 7. This CDR3 has 11 residues. CDR3 DNA: TGTGCCAGCAGACTTCGGGACAGGGATTTCTTC. Translation: CASRLRDRDFF.

The rearrangement links TRBV4-2 to TRBJ1-1; D uncertain. V lost 6 bases, J lost 2 bases, and 16 bases lay in between. The CDR3 sequence is 15 residues long. Germline values: CDR1 LGHNA, CDR2 YNFKEQ. The CDR3 reads CASRRGEERNTEAFF. For the CDR3, the DNA is TGTGCCAGCAGGCGCGGAGAGGAGAGAAACACTGAAGCTTTCTTT.

The J gene is TRBJ1-2, the V gene TRBV6-5, with 9 bases fitting TRBD1. V lost 4 bases and J lost 2; bases outside the gene matches: 2. This CDR3 contains 14 residues. The germline gives CDR1 MNHEY, CDR2 SVGAGI. The CDR3 sequence: CASSSGTGNYGYTF. CDR3 DNA: TGTGCCAGCAGTTCCGGGACAGGGAACTATGGCTACACCTTC.

This sequence joins TRBV30 and TRBJ1-1; D gene unclear. The V and J ends lost 1 base and 6 bases respectively, with 12 bases between them. This CDR3 contains 13 residues. Germline V gene lookup returns CDR1 GTSNPN and CDR2 SVGIG (reference sequence). CDR3 coding DNA: TGTGCCTGGAGTGCATCAGGTGGGCCTGAAGCTTTCTTT. Encoded protein: CAWSASGGPEAFF.

This chain connects TRBV7-2 to TRBJ2-7; 7 positions agree with TRBD1. This CDR3 contains 15 residues. Germline V gives CDR1 SGHTA, CDR2 FQGNSA. V lost 0 bases to trimming and J lost 0 bases; unmatched junction nucleotides: 2. CDR3 bases: TGTGCCAGCAGCTTAGCGGCAGGGGGCTCCTACGAGCAGTACTTC. Residues: CASSLAAGGSYEQYF.

For the CDR3, the DNA is TGTGCCAGCAGCCATCGGTTTGAAGCTTTCTTT. Its protein product is CASSHRFEAFF. J is TRBJ1-1 and V is TRBV12-3 or TRBV12-4; no firm D call. This CDR3 spans 11 amino acids. V dropped 6 bases and J dropped 7 bases, with 9 bases sitting between them.

This clone was found once. The chain couples TRBV29-1 to TRBJ1-1, with D possibly matching TRBD1 (5 bases). The CDR3 is 12 residues long. V shed 4 bases and J shed 4 bases, with 10 bases lying between them. Per the germline V gene, CDR1 is SQVTM and CDR2 is ANQGSEA. The CDR3 loop is CSVVGGGTEAFF. CDR3 coding DNA: TGCAGCGTTGTAGGCGGGGGCACTGAAGCTTTCTTT.